Listed below are T cell receptor beta chains from one sample, sequenced in a study of resident and recirculating memory T cells in vitiligo. Assay: immunoSEQ multiplex PCR; the TCRdb copy retains only in-frame clones and omits some. The data contain tens of thousands of clones, roughly nine tenths of them singletons. Input material: blood. These receptor sequences come from a male donor with vitiligo. Both conserved end residues are part of each CDR3. The order of the fields is V gene, J gene, D gene, clone size, CDR3 DNA, CDR3 protein. The D gene is left open where the match is weak. Only part of the rows carry a size: once, few, many, or a class if the clone is expanded.

>TRBV29-1|TRBJ2-3|TRBD2|.
TGCAGCGTGGTAGCGGGAGGGTCTACTACAGATACGCAGTATTTT
CSVVAGGSTTDTQYF
>TRBV19|TRBJ2-2|TRBD2|.
TGTGCCAGTAGTCCAATCGCGGGAGTTTATGCCGGGGAGCTGTTTTTT
CASSPIAGVYAGELFF
>TRBV9|TRBJ2-3|.|once
TGTGCCAGCAGCGTAGAGGGAGGACCTAGCACAGATACGCAGTATTTT
CASSVEGGPSTDTQYF
>TRBV2|TRBJ2-3|TRBD2|.
TGTGCCAGCAGTTCCCACCTAGCGGGAGATACGCAGTATTTT
CASSSHLAGDTQYF
>TRBV28|TRBJ1-1|.|.
TGTGCCAGCAGCTTTGCCCGAGGGGGAACTGAAGCTTTCTTT
CASSFARGGTEAFF
>TRBV7-2|TRBJ1-5|TRBD1|.
TGTGCCAGCAGCTTAGCCCACACCATAACAGGGGGCAATCAGCCCCAGCATTTT
CASSLAHTITGGNQPQHF
>TRBV7-3|TRBJ2-3|.|.
TGTGCCAGCAGCCCTCGGTACAGCACAGATACGCAGTATTTT
CASSPRYSTDTQYF
>TRBV2|TRBJ2-2|.|.
TGTGCCAGCAGCCCCAGGGGCTCGAACACCGGGGAGCTGTTTTTT
CASSPRGSNTGELFF
>TRBV29-1|TRBJ2-3|TRBD1|.
TGCAGCGGCCTCGGAGGACAGGGCACAGATACGCAGTATTTT
CSGLGGQGTDTQYF
>TRBV28|TRBJ2-2|TRBD1|.
TGTGCCAGCTCGACAGGGACGAACACCGGGGAGCTGTTTTTT
CASSTGTNTGELFF
>TRBV28|TRBJ1-4|TRBD1|.
TGTGCCAGCAGTTCGGGACAGGGAGTTGAAAAACTGTTTTTT
CASSSGQGVEKLFF
>TRBV2|TRBJ1-2|TRBD1|.
TGTGCCAGCAGTCCCGACAGGGGAAGGGGCTACACCTTC
CASSPDRGRGYTF
>TRBV7-9|TRBJ1-1|TRBD1|.
TGTGCCAGCAGCCGGACAGGGGGCAACACTGAAGCTTTCTTT
CASSRTGGNTEAFF
>TRBV7-3|TRBJ2-1|TRBD2|once
TGTGCCAGCAGCTCCCTGGGGACTAGCGGATACAATGAGCAGTTCTTC
CASSSLGTSGYNEQFF
>TRBV9|TRBJ2-3|TRBD1|.
TGTGCCAGCAGCCCTTCGGGGACAGGGGGGGATACGCAGTATTTT
CASSPSGTGGDTQYF
>TRBV28|TRBJ2-3|TRBD2|.
TGTGCCAGCAGTGCCCTAGCGGGAGGGGCAGATACGCAGTATTTT
CASSALAGGADTQYF
>TRBV11-2|TRBJ2-1|TRBD2|.
TGTGCCAGCAGCTTTCTCCCCAGCGGGAGGGCCAATGAGCAGTTCTTC
CASSFLPSGRANEQFF
>TRBV7-2|TRBJ1-1|TRBD1|.
TGTGCCAGCAGGTTGGACAGGGGCACTGAAGCTTTCTTT
CASRLDRGTEAFF
>TRBV7-9|TRBJ1-1|.|few
TGTGCCAGCAGCTCGGGGGTTTGGGCTTTCTTT
CASSSGVWAFF
>TRBV18|TRBJ2-7|.|few
TGTGCCAGCTCACCGGGACACTCCTACGAGCAGTACTTC
CASSPGHSYEQYF
>TRBV29-1|TRBJ1-2|.|.
TGCAGCGTTCAACAGGGAATGGGTGGCTACACCTTC
CSVQQGMGGYTF
>TRBV27|TRBJ1-1|.|.
TGTGCCAGCAGTTTTATCGGGGGGAGCTCAATTCTCGAAGCTTTCTTT
CASSFIGGSSILEAFF
>TRBV5-4|TRBJ2-3|.|.
TGTGCCAGCAGCTTGCGAGGGAGAATGGGAGATACGCAGTATTTT
CASSLRGRMGDTQYF
>TRBV7-2|TRBJ2-5|.|.
TGTGCCAGCAGCACAGGGTCAACGGAGACCCAGTACTTC
CASSTGSTETQYF
>TRBV13|TRBJ2-1|.|.
TGTGCCAGCAGCCCCCGAACTAGCTCCTACAATGAGCAGTTCTTC
CASSPRTSSYNEQFF
>TRBV7-9|TRBJ2-5|TRBD2|.
TGTGCCAGCAGCTTTCTAGCGGACCAAGAGACCCAGTACTTC
CASSFLADQETQYF
>TRBV2|TRBJ1-2|TRBD1|.
TGTGCCAGCAGTTACACGACAGGGGCGAATGGCTACACCTTC
CASSYTTGANGYTF
>TRBV18|TRBJ1-5|TRBD1|.
TGTGCCAGCTCACCACAACAGGGGGATAGCAATCAGCCCCAGCATTTT
CASSPQQGDSNQPQHF
>TRBV11-3|TRBJ1-2|TRBD1|once
TGTGCCAGCAGCGACTACCCCACAGGGGACTATGGCTACACCTTC
CASSDYPTGDYGYTF
>TRBV9|TRBJ2-3|.|.
TGTGCCAGCAGCGTAGAGAGGGCCGAAGATACGCAGTATTTT
CASSVERAEDTQYF
>TRBV9|TRBJ2-7|.|.
TGTGCCGAGCCACCTGACCTACTACCCTCCCCGATCTACGAGCAGTACTTC
CAEPPDLLPSPIYEQYF
>TRBV12-5|TRBJ2-1|TRBD2|.
TGTGCTAGTGCCTCCGGGAGGTGGCAGTTCTTC
CASASGRWQFF
>TRBV5-1|TRBJ1-3|TRBD1|.
TGCGCCAGCAGCAGGGGACAGGGGGCCTCTGGAAACACCATATATTTT
CASSRGQGASGNTIYF
>TRBV5-6|TRBJ2-5|TRBD2|.
TGTGCCAGCAGCTTGGTGGCTAGCGGGAAGGAGCGAGCCCAGTACTTC
CASSLVASGKERAQYF
>TRBV15|TRBJ2-7|TRBD1|.
TGTGCCACCAGCAGCCTCAGGGACAGAGGGGGTTCATCCTACGAGCAGTACTTC
CATSSLRDRGGSSYEQYF
>TRBV19|TRBJ2-4|TRBD2|.
TGTGCCCTGGGGGCGGGAGGGCGGGACATTCAGTACTTC
CALGAGGRDIQYF
>TRBV7-6|TRBJ1-2|TRBD1|.
TGTGCCAGCAGCTTAGTACAGGGGGCCTCGGGAGGCTACACCTTC
CASSLVQGASGGYTF
>TRBV28|TRBJ2-3|TRBD2|.
TGTGCCAGCAGTTTAGTAGGACTAGCGGGAGGGCCAGGCACAGATACGCAGTATTTT
CASSLVGLAGGPGTDTQYF
>TRBV5-6|TRBJ1-5|.|.
TGTGCCAGCAGCTTCAGGGGCGAGAGCAATCAGCCCCAGCATTTT
CASSFRGESNQPQHF
>TRBV9|TRBJ2-5|.|.
TGTGCCAGCAGCGTCTTCCCCCAAGAGACCCAGTACTTC
CASSVFPQETQYF